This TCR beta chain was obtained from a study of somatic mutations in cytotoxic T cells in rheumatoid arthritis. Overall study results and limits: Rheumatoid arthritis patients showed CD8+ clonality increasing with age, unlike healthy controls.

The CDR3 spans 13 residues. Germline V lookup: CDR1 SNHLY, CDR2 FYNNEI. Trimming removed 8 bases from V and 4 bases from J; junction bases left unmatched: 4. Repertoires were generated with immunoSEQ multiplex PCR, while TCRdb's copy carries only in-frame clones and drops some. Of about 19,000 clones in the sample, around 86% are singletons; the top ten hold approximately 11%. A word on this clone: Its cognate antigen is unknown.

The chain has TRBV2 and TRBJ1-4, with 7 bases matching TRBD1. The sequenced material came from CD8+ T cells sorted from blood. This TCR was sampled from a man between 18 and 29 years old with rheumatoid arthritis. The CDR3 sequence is CASRDRRNEKLFF. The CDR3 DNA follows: TGTGCCAGCCGGGACAGACGTAATGAAAAACTGTTTTTT.